This T cell receptor beta chain came from a study of HIV-infected patients and healthy controls. About 500 ng RNA was reverse transcribed with alpha and beta constant-region primers. Using multiplexing indices, alpha and beta chain libraries were generated apart by chain-specific third strand synthesis. A roughly 21-cycle PCR with P5s and P7 primers followed a short adapter-adding first PCR. TCRdb passed the 5' RACE reads through MiXCR, listing each CDR3 protein once. The repertoire holds about 19,000 distinct CDR3 sequences, more than 8% seen once, with about 2.6% in the top ten. All unsorted peripheral T cells were captured because whole blood was used without fractionation. A roughly 2.5 ml peripheral blood sample was taken for RNA. This CDR3 has 16 residues. Trimming removed 1 base from V and 5 bases from J; junction bases left unmatched: 6. Per germline, CDR1 GTSNPN and CDR2 SVGIG (reference sequence).

This clonotype was recorded at least ten times. This TCR was sampled from an adult in good health. The sequenced sample consisted of blood. This sequence joins TRBV30 and TRBJ2-3, with 13 nucleotides matching TRBD2. CDR3 protein: CAWSGTSGGPGDTQYF. CDR3 DNA sequence: TGTGCCTGGAGTGGGACTAGCGGGGGACCCGGAGATACGCAGTATTTT.